The text below deals with one T cell receptor beta chain. Its antigen is still unknown. The V end lost 0 bases, the J end lost 7 bases, and 7 bases lay between the germline ends. The germline CDR1 and CDR2 sequences are LGHNA and YNFKEQ. The CDR3 extends over 13 amino acids. Focal radiation plus CTLA-4 blockade with ipilimumab was given to patients with chemo-refractory metastatic non-small-cell lung cancer. This record belongs to a study of radiotherapy plus CTLA-4 blockade in lung cancer. Assay used: immunoSEQ multiplex PCR; TCRdb lists only in-frame clones, some missing. The data contain about 82,000 clones, 72% of them singletons. Study-wide points: Radiotherapy was combined with ipilimumab, and tumor-derived TCR clones then expanded in blood. Reports state that early shifts in blood T cell clones, with interferon-beta, best predicted response.

J is TRBJ1-5 and V is TRBV4-2; D call uncertain. This receptor was obtained from a human donor with non-small cell lung cancer that progressed on radiotherapy plus ipilimumab. This specimen was peripheral blood, taken from a patient treated with radiotherapy plus ipilimumab. CDR3 in DNA: TGTGCCAGCAGCCAAGAGGTGGGGCAGCCCCAGCATTTT. Its protein product is CASSQEVGQPQHF.